This T cell receptor (beta chain) stems from a study of T cells in Graves' hyperthyroidism and ophthalmopathy. Whole-study context: The authors collected peripheral blood at initial diagnosis, before any treatment.

The length of the CDR3 is 15 residues. Trimming cost V 4 bases and J 5 bases, with 18 bases left between them. Germline loops: CDR1 SGHKS, CDR2 YYEKEE (reference sequence). Amplified TCR beta CDR3 regions came from RNA transcripts. The primer set for the first-round RT-PCR of the TCR CDR3 was HTBI. In TCRdb, the multiplex PCR reads were re-called with MiXCR into one record per CDR3 protein. The sample includes 490,000 or so distinct CDR3 sequences, nearly 20% seen only once; the top ten take about 45%. For ophthalmopathy patients, the Clinical Activity Score was at least 3 and the NOSPECS grade at least 4; duration was under 3 months. PBMCs were derived from roughly 10 ml fresh peripheral blood. About this clonotype itself: Its antigen is unidentified.

Study-level results: The blood repertoire included most of the expanded thyroid clonotypes above 0.001.

The TCR sequence derives from a man aged 35-49 years with Graves' ophthalmopathy. The sample taken for sequencing was blood. J is TRBJ1-1 and V is TRBV5-5; maybe TRBD1 (6 bases). The CDR3 sequence: CASSLNRVGGTEAFF. In nucleotides, the CDR3 is TGTGCCAGCAGCCTGAACAGGGTTGGGGGGACTGAAGCTTTCTTT.